The 28 T cell receptor beta chains presented below share a single source sample, sequenced in a study of blood T cell repertoires in COVID-19. Profiling relied on immunoSEQ multiplex PCR, and the TCRdb table lists in-frame clones only, not all of them. The table includes fewer than 200,000 clones, 83% detected once. The sample was peripheral blood. The origin of the receptors is a woman older than 75 with acute or convalescent COVID-19.

This chain uses TRBV6-2 or TRBV6-3 with TRBJ2-3; 8 bases fit TRBD2. CDR1 is MNHEY, CDR2 SVGEGT, per germline. This CDR3 has 17 amino acids. V shed 4 bases and J 3 bases; nucleotides not matched to a gene: 12. Here the CDR3 reads CASSSAGVSGVTDTQYF. DNA for the CDR3: TGTGCCAGCAGTTCTGCTGGGGTTAGCGGGGTAACAGATACGCAGTATTTT.

The genes are TRBV30 and TRBJ2-2; perhaps TRBD2 as D (5 bases). The CDR3 length is 14 residues. Germline assignment: CDR1 GTSNPN and CDR2 SVGIG (reference sequence). With 4 bases removed from V and 1 base from J, the gap between germline ends came to 10 bases. DNA for the CDR3: TGTGCCTGGACACCGGGGTGGAACACCGGGGAGCTGTTTTTT. Its translation is CAWTPGWNTGELFF.

Sample share makes this clone medium-sized. CDR3 sequence (DNA): TGCGCCAGCAGTACTAGGACTAGACAGGGCACAGATACGCAGTATTTT. This encodes CASSTRTRQGTDTQYF. The V and J genes are TRBV10-2 and TRBJ2-3, with D maybe TRBD2 (7 bases). The ends were cut back, 5 bases at V and 1 base at J, with 16 bases in the middle. Per the germline V gene, CDR1 is WSHSY and CDR2 is SAAADI. The CDR3 totals 16 residues.

This clone showed up just once. The chain has TRBV6-6 and TRBJ2-7, with no clear D. Germline V CDR1 and CDR2: MNHNY, SVGAGI (reference sequence). With 6 bases removed from V and 3 bases from J, the gap between germline ends came to 12 bases. This CDR3 contains 13 residues. The CDR3 nucleotides are TGTGCCAGCAGGGAACAAAACTACTACGAGCAGTACTTC. Translation gives CASREQNYYEQYF.

This clone turned up a few times. The chain joins TRBV7-2 to TRBJ1-1; no definite D call. The CDR3 has 14 amino acids. Germline V lookup: CDR1 SGHTA, CDR2 FQGNSA. V lost 5 bases, J lost 1 base, and 11 bases lay in between. This CDR3 reads CASSLYSGNTEAFF. The CDR3 DNA reads as TGTGCCAGCAGCCTCTACTCCGGGAACACTGAAGCTTTCTTT.

This clone has only one observation. The rearrangement links TRBV30 to TRBJ1-2; D is undetermined. The CDR3 is 12 amino acids. Germline-derived CDR1 and CDR2 are GTSNPN and SVGIG (reference sequence). V was trimmed by 0 bases and J by 5 bases, leaving 7 bases between them. CDR3 loop: CAWSVHSYGYTF. The CDR3 DNA follows: TGTGCCTGGAGTGTACATTCGTATGGCTACACCTTC.

V usage is TRBV5-1 and J usage is TRBJ2-1, with D possibly matching TRBD2 (6 bases). The CDR3 is 17 residues long. The germline gives CDR1 SGHRS, CDR2 YFSETQ. With 4 bases removed from V and 2 bases from J, the gap between germline ends came to 19 bases. DNA of the CDR3: TGCGCCAGCAGCCCGACCTTCGGTAGCGGAACCTACAATGAGCAGTTCTTC. It codes for CASSPTFGSGTYNEQFF.

The chain uses TRBV19 and TRBJ1-2, with 7 bases identical to TRBD1. Trimming removed 6 bases from V and 6 bases from J; junction bases left unmatched: 7. The CDR3 contains 13 residues. CDR1 and CDR2 from the germline V gene are LNHDA and SQIVND (reference sequence). The CDR3 DNA reads as TGTGCCAGTAGGTCATTAGGGGGCGATGGCTACACCTTC. Translated: CASRSLGGDGYTF.

This clone was seen more than once but under ten times. This chain joins TRBV20-1 and TRBJ1-5; TRBD1 aligns across 8 bases. J gave up 9 bases and V 4 bases, and 2 bases lay outside the gene matches. Germline-derived CDR1 and CDR2 are DFQATT and SNEGSKA (reference sequence). This CDR3 has 11 residues. The CDR3 DNA sequence: TGCAGTGCTACCGGACAGGGGCCCCAGCATTTT. Translated: CSATGQGPQHF.

V usage is TRBV7-6 and J usage is TRBJ2-7, with TRBD1 as a possible D gene (6 bases). This CDR3 comprises 16 residues. Germline V gene data show CDR1 as SGHVS and CDR2 as FNYEAQ. V lost 1 base, J lost 0 bases, and 13 bases lay in between. CDR3 sequence reads: CASSLGTGMASYEQYF. The CDR3, as DNA: TGTGCCAGCAGCTTAGGTACAGGGATGGCCTCCTACGAGCAGTACTTC.

The chain carries TRBV18 and TRBJ2-5, with 11 nucleotides matching TRBD1. The length of the CDR3 is 16 residues. V shed 4 bases, J shed 4 bases, and the junction held 8 bases outside the gene matches. CDR1 and CDR2 from the germline V gene are KGHSH and LQKENI. The CDR3 nucleotides read TGTGCCAGCTCACACCCGGGACAGGGGGTAAGAGAGACCCAGTACTTC. Translated: CASSHPGQGVRETQYF. Using reference TRBV18 and TRBJ2-5 for the parts outside the CDR3, the full variable domain is NAGVMQNPRHLVRRRGQEARLRCSPMKGHSHVYWYRQLPEEGLKFMVYLQKENIIDESGMPKERFSAEFPKEGPSILRIQQVVRGDSAAYFCASSHPGQGVRETQYFGPGTRLLVL.

The chain combines TRBV7-3 with TRBJ2-1; TRBD2 matches 8 bases. Germline-derived CDR1 and CDR2 are SGHTA and FQGTGA. The CDR3 totals 17 residues. V was clipped by 2 bases and J by 6 bases; unmatched bases: 12. CDR3 sequence (DNA): TGTGCCAGCAGCTTAGTCGACGGAGGCGGGGGGCCCAATGAGCAGTTCTTC. Translation: CASSLVDGGGGPNEQFF.

This clone was recorded once. The genes are TRBV4-3 and TRBJ1-3; TRBD1 might be the D (6 bases). Germline CDR1 reads LGHNA; CDR2 reads YSLEER. The CDR3 is 17 amino acids. Trimming stripped 1 base from V and 4 bases from J, with 17 bases between. This CDR3 reads CASSQATGGALGNTIYF. The CDR3 DNA sequence: TGCGCCAGCAGCCAAGCGACGGGGGGGGCGTTAGGAAACACCATATATTTT.

The chain links TRBV6-5 to TRBJ2-1; 10 positions agree with TRBD1. This CDR3 has 15 residues. V shed 5 bases, J shed 3 bases, and the junction held 4 bases outside the gene matches. Germline values: CDR1 MNHEY, CDR2 SVGAGI. CDR3 nucleotides: TGTGCCAGCAGTCGGGACAGGGGTAACTACAATGAGCAGTTCTTC. It is translated as CASSRDRGNYNEQFF.

The chain is built from TRBV13 and TRBJ2-7; 9 bases line up with TRBD1. Germline V CDR1 and CDR2: PRHDT, FYEKMQ (reference sequence). CDR3 length: 15 amino acids. The junction had 8 bases not matched to a gene; V was cut back by 5 bases and J by 3 bases. As DNA, the CDR3 is TGTGCCAGCAGCCCGCCCGGGACAGGGTACTACGAGCAGTACTTC. Translation gives CASSPPGTGYYEQYF.

V is TRBV6-5 and J is TRBJ2-1, with D hard to call. Germline values: CDR1 MNHEY, CDR2 SVGAGI. Trimming stripped 4 bases from V and 0 bases from J, with 10 bases between. This CDR3 is 15 amino acids long. CDR3 amino acids: CASSSFASSYNEQFF. In DNA, the CDR3 is TGTGCCAGCAGTTCTTTTGCGAGCTCCTACAATGAGCAGTTCTTC.

This CDR3 reads CASSLDRGVIQYF. CDR3 nucleotides: TGTGCCAGCAGTTTGGACAGGGGTGTAATCCAGTACTTC. This chain joins TRBV28 and TRBJ2-5; 9 bases agree with TRBD1. V lost 3 bases and J lost 10; bases outside the gene matches: 6. The CDR3 spans 13 residues. Germline V gives CDR1 MDHEN, CDR2 SYDVKM.

This clone was seen just once. The chain links TRBV30 to TRBJ2-7; D is perhaps TRBD1 (5 bases). The CDR3 runs 12 residues. V was cut by 3 bases and J by 7 bases, with 13 bases left in between. Germline CDR1 and CDR2: GTSNPN and SVGIG (reference sequence). CDR3 loop: CAWSRFQGEQYF. Here the CDR3 DNA reads TGTGCCTGGAGCAGATTTCAGGGTGAGCAGTACTTC.

Details on this clone: Other DNA sequences from this sample encode an identical CDR3 as well. The chain couples TRBV27 to TRBJ1-4, with no clear D. V dropped 4 bases and J dropped 4 bases, with 7 bases sitting between them. Germline V gene lookup returns CDR1 MNHEY and CDR2 SMNVEV (reference sequence). This CDR3 is 13 amino acids long. CDR3 sequence: CASSSSLNEKLFF. The CDR3 bases are TGTGCCAGCAGTTCCTCACTTAATGAAAAACTGTTTTTT.

This clone showed up just once. V and J are TRBV7-9 and TRBJ2-5, with 15 bases fitting TRBD2. After removal of 3 bases from V and 4 bases from J, the junction contained 6 bases not matched to a gene. The CDR3 covers 17 residues. The germline CDR1 and CDR2 sequences are SEHNR and FQNEAQ (reference sequence). The CDR3 spells CASSFSGLAGGGETQYF. The CDR3 DNA sequence: TGTGCCAGCAGCTTCTCGGGACTAGCGGGAGGTGGAGAGACCCAGTACTTC.

The chain carries TRBV10-3 and TRBJ1-1; D gene unclear. V shed 0 bases and J shed 5 bases, with 13 bases lying between them. CDR3 length equals 15 residues. CDR1 is ENHRY, CDR2 SYGVKD, per germline. The CDR3 is CAISESSTVRTEAFF. The CDR3 nucleotides read TGTGCCATCAGTGAGTCGTCCACAGTCAGAACTGAAGCTTTCTTT.

J is TRBJ2-2 and V is TRBV4-2, with 8 bases identical to TRBD1. V gave up 7 bases and J gave up 4 bases; unmatched junction bases: 5. The CDR3 is made up of 14 amino acids. Per germline, CDR1 LGHNA and CDR2 YNFKEQ. The CDR3 nucleotides are TGTGCCAGCAAAACCACAGGGGGCACCGGGGAGCTGTTTTTT. This translates into CASKTTGGTGELFF.

In nucleotides, the CDR3 is TGTGCCAGCAGTTTTTCATCCCCCACCGGGGAGCTGTTTTTT. Translated, it gives CASSFSSPTGELFF. This chain links TRBV28 with TRBJ2-2, with no clear D. CDR1 is MDHEN and CDR2 is SYDVKM in the germline V gene. The CDR3 extends over 14 amino acids. V dropped 3 bases and J dropped 4 bases, with 9 bases sitting between them.

This clone was seen just once. The V and J genes are TRBV7-2 and TRBJ2-4; possible D gene TRBD2, 5 bases. This CDR3 region has 15 residues. V was trimmed by 4 bases and J by 5 bases, leaving 15 bases between them. From germline, CDR1 is SGHTA and CDR2 FQGNSA. The CDR3, as DNA: TGTGCCAGCAGCTCCTTCCGGGGAAATGAAAACATTCAGTACTTC. Translating it yields CASSSFRGNENIQYF.

This clone has more than one count but fewer than ten. The chain has TRBV28 and TRBJ1-2; tentatively, D is TRBD1 (6 bases). Germline V lookup: CDR1 MDHEN, CDR2 SYDVKM. CDR3 length: 15 amino acids. With 3 bases removed from V and 1 base from J, the gap between germline ends came to 12 bases. In DNA form, the CDR3 reads TGTGCCAGCAGTTTGGGGGCGAGGGTTAACTATGGCTACACCTTC. Protein product: CASSLGARVNYGYTF.

The chain carries TRBV11-1 and TRBJ2-3, with 7 bases that match TRBD1. The CDR3 sequence is 14 residues long. Germline V gives CDR1 SGHAT, CDR2 FQDESV (reference sequence). Unmatched junction bases numbered 4, after V lost 5 bases and J lost 2 bases. CDR3 sequence reads: CASSRDRYTDTQYF. CDR3 coding DNA: TGTGCCAGCAGCCGGGACAGATACACAGATACGCAGTATTTT.

The rearrangement joins TRBV2 to TRBJ1-4; 7 positions agree with TRBD1. The CDR3 spans 13 residues. Trimming at V came to 6 bases and at J to 5 bases, leaving 3 bases not matched to a gene. Germline V gives CDR1 SNHLY, CDR2 FYNNEI. The CDR3 here is CASRVDRNEKLFF. CDR3 nucleotides: TGTGCCAGCAGGGTGGACAGGAATGAAAAACTGTTTTTT.

The chain uses TRBV11-3 and TRBJ2-7; 12 positions agree with TRBD2. The germline CDR1 and CDR2 sequences are SGHNT and YENEEA. The V segment lost 5 bases and the J segment 5 bases; nucleotides outside the gene matches: 10. The CDR3 runs 16 residues. The DNA for the CDR3 is TGTGCCAGCAGCCACGAACTAGCGGGAGGTAGAAACGAGCAGTACTTC. As protein: CASSHELAGGRNEQYF.